This TCR beta chain stems from a study of T-cell memory formation after mild COVID-19. Study-wide context: Clustering of TCRs was largely donor specific.

TCR alpha and TCR beta cDNA libraries carrying sample barcodes and UMIs came from 5'RACE with constant-segment primers. Using its own MiXCR run on the 5' RACE reads, TCRdb lists one record per CDR3 protein. The repertoire consists of more than 120,000 distinct CDR3 sequences, with over 6% occurring once and the leading ten covering around 1.9%. The V gene lost 6 bases and the J gene lost 6 bases, with 9 bases spanning the gap. The length of the CDR3 is 12 residues. CDR1 and CDR2 (germline): LGHNA, YNFKEQ. This clonotype was counted at least ten times. This clonotype originated in an adult woman who had mild COVID-19 (a few samples of this study predate the infection). Cell type and time point are not known. The specimen was PBMCs or a T cell subset sorted from them (not recorded which). V is TRBV4-2 and J is TRBJ2-1, with a tentative D call TRBD1 (5 bases). The CDR3 sequence is CASSQGGNEQFF. CDR3 bases: TGTGCCAGCAGTCAGGGCGGCAATGAGCAGTTCTTC.